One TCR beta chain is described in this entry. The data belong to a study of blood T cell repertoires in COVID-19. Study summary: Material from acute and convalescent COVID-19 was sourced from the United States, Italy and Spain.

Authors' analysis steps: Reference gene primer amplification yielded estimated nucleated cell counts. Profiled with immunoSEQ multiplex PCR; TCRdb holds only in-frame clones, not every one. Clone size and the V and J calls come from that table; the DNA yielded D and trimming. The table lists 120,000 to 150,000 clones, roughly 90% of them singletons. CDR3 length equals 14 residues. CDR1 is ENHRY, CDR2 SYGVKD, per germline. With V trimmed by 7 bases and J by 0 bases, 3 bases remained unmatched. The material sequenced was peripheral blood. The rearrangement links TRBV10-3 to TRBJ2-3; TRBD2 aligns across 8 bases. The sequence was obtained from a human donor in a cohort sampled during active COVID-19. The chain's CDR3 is CAIKTSGSTDTQYF. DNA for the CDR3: TGTGCCATCAAAACTAGCGGTAGCACAGATACGCAGTATTTT.